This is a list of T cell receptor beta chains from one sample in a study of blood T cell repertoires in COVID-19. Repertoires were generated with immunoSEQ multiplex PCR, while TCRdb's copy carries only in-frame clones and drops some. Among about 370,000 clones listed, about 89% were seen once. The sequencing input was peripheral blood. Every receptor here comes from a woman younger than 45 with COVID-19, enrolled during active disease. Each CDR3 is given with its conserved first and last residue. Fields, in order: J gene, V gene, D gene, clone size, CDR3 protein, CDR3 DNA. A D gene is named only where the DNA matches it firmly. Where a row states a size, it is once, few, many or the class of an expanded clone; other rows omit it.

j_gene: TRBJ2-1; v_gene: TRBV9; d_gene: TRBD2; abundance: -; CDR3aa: CASSVSGGRGHNEQFF; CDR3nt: TGTGCCAGCAGCGTATCAGGCGGGAGGGGGCACAATGAGCAGTTCTTC
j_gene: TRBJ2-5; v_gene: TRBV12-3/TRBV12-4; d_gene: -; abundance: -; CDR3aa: CASSFEGEKAQYF; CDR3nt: TGTGCCAGCAGTTTTGAGGGGGAGAAGGCCCAGTACTTC
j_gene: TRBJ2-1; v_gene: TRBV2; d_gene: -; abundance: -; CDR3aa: CASSAMTEAYNEQFF; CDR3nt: TGTGCCAGCAGTGCTATGACGGAGGCCTACAATGAGCAGTTCTTC
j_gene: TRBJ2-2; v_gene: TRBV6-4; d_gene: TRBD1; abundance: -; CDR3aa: CASSEKDRVDTGELFF; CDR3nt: TGTGCCAGCAGTGAGAAGGACAGGGTTGACACCGGGGAGCTGTTTTTT
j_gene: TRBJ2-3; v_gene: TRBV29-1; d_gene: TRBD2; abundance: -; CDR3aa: CSGRGLAGTTDTQYF; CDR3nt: TGCAGCGGCAGAGGACTAGCGGGAACTACAGATACGCAGTATTTT
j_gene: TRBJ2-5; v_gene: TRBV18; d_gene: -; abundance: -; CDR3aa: CASSRGRGQETQYF; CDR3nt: TGTGCCAGCTCACGGGGCAGGGGACAAGAGACCCAGTACTTC
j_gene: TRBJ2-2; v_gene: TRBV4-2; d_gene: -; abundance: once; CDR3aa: CASSQGTNTGELFF; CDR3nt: TGTGCCAGCAGCCAAGGTACAAACACCGGGGAGCTGTTTTTT
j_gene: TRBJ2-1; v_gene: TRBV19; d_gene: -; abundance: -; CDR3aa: CASSIGFWTELKNEQFF; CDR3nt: TGTGCCAGTAGTATAGGGTTCTGGACAGAGTTAAAAAATGAGCAGTTCTTC
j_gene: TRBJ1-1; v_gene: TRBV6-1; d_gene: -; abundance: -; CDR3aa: CASSDGYTEAFF; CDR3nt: TGTGCCAGCAGTGACGGGTACACTGAAGCTTTCTTT
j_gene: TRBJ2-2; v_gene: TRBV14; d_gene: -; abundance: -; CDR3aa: CASSQAGAGELFF; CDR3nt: TGTGCCAGCAGCCAAGCAGGGGCCGGGGAGCTGTTTTTT
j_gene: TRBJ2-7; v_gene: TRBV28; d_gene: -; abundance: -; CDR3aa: CASESHSGVYEQYF; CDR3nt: TGTGCCAGCGAGAGCCATTCAGGGGTCTACGAGCAGTACTTC
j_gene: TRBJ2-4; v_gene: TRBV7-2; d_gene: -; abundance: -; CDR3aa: CASSSTAPLENIQYF; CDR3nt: TGTGCCAGCAGCTCAACTGCCCCACTGGAAAACATTCAGTACTTC
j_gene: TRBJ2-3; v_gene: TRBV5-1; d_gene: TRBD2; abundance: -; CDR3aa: CASSPFTSGRSTTSTDTQYF; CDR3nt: TGCGCCAGCAGCCCGTTCACTAGCGGGAGGTCAACAACTAGCACAGATACGCAGTATTTT
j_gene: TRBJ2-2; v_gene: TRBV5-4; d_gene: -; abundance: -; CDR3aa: CASLTTGDTGELFF; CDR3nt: TGTGCCAGCCTCACTACGGGAGACACCGGGGAGCTGTTTTTT
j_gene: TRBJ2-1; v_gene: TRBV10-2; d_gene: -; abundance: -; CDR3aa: CASLLAYNEQFF; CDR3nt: TGCGCCAGCCTACTAGCTTACAATGAGCAGTTCTTC
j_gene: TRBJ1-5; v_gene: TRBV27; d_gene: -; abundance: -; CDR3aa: CASSLAAIGAGRGNQPQHF; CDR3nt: TGTGCCAGCAGTTTGGCGGCCATTGGGGCAGGGCGAGGCAATCAGCCCCAGCATTTT
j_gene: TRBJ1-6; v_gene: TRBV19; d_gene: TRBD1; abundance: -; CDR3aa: CASSWDRGWRSPLHF; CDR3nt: TGTGCCAGTAGTTGGGACAGGGGGTGGAGATCACCCCTCCACTTT
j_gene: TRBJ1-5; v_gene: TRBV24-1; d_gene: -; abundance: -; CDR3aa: CATSFDRYYSNQPQHF; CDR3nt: TGTGCCACCAGTTTCGACAGATATTATAGCAATCAGCCCCAGCATTTT
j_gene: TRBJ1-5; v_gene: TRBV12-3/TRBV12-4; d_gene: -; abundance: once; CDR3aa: CASSPGDFQPQHF; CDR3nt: TGTGCCAGCAGCCCTGGGGACTTTCAGCCCCAGCATTTT
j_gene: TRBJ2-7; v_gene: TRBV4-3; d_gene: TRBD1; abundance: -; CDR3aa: CASSLGQASSYEQYF; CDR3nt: TGCGCCAGCAGCCTGGGACAGGCGAGCTCCTACGAGCAGTACTTC
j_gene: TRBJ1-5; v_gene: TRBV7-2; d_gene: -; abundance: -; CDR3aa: CASRRRHREYSNQPQHF; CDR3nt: TGTGCCAGCAGAAGACGCCACAGGGAGTATAGCAATCAGCCCCAGCATTTT
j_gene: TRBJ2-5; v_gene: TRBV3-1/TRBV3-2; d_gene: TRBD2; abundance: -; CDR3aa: CASDTGLAGETQYF; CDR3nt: TGTGCCAGCGACACAGGACTAGCGGGGGAGACCCAGTACTTC
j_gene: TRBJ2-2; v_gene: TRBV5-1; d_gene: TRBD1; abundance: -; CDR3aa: CASSRPTGDSTGELFF; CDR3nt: TGCGCCAGCAGCAGACCGACAGGGGATAGCACCGGGGAGCTGTTTTTT
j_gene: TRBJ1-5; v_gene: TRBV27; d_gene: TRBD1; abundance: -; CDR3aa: CASARDRGRDQPQHF; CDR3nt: TGTGCCAGCGCTAGAGACAGGGGGCGCGATCAGCCCCAGCATTTT
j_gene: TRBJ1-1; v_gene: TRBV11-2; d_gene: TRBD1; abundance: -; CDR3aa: CASSLSQGAGAEAFF; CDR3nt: TGTGCCAGCAGCTTAAGCCAGGGGGCAGGAGCTGAAGCTTTCTTT
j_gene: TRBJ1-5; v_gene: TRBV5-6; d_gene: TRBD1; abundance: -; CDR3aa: CASSLLQGTSSNQPQHF; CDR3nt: TGTGCCAGCAGCTTGCTACAGGGGACCTCTAGCAATCAGCCCCAGCATTTT
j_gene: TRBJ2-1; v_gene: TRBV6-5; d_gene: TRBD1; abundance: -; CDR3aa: CASELGTGAYNEQFF; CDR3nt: TGTGCCAGCGAACTCGGGACAGGGGCCTACAATGAGCAGTTCTTC
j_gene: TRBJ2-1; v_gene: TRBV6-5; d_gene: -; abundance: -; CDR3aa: CASSRTGTMNNEQFF; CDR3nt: TGTGCCAGCAGCCGAACCGGGACAATGAACAATGAGCAGTTCTTC
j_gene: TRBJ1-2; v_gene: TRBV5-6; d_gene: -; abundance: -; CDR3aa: CASSWGGTRSDGYTF; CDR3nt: TGTGCCAGCAGCTGGGGAGGGACACGATCGGATGGCTACACCTTC
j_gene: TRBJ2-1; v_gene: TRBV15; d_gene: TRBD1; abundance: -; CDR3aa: CATSRADLRDRGHNEQFF; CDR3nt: TGTGCCACCAGCAGAGCTGACCTAAGGGACAGGGGGCACAATGAGCAGTTCTTC
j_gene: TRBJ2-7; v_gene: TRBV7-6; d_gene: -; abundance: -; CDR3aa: CASSRTYEREQYF; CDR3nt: TGTGCCAGCAGCCGAACCTACGAGAGGGAGCAGTACTTC
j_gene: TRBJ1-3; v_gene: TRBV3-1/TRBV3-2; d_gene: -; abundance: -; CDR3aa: CASSQLLSGNTIYF; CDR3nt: TGTGCCAGCAGCCAACTCCTTTCGGGAAACACCATATATTTT
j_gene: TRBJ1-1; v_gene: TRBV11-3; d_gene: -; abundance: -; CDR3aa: CASSLSGENTEAFF; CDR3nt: TGTGCCAGCAGCTTAAGCGGGGAGAACACTGAAGCTTTCTTT
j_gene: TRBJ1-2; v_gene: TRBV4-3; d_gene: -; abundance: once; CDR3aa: CASSHKGGGSYGYTF; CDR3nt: TGCGCCAGCAGCCACAAAGGGGGGGGCTCCTATGGCTACACCTTC
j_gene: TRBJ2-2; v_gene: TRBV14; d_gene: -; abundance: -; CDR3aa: CASSQAGLAGELFF; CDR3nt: TGTGCCAGCAGCCAAGCAGGGCTGGCCGGGGAGCTGTTTTTT
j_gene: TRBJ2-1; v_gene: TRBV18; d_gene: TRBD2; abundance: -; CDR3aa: CASSPLGLASNEQFF; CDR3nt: TGTGCCAGCTCACCATTGGGACTAGCCTCCAATGAGCAGTTCTTC
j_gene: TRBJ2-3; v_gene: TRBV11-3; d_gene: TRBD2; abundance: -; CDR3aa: CASSRGLAGSTDTQYF; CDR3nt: TGTGCCAGCAGCCGGGGACTAGCGGGCAGCACAGATACGCAGTATTTT
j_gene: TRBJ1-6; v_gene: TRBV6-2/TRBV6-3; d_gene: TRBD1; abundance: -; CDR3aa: CASNPQGANSPLHF; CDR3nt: TGTGCCAGCAACCCACAGGGGGCCAATTCACCCCTCCACTTT
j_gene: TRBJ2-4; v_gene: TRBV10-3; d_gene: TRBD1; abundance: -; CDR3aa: CAISDAQGVENIQYF; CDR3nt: TGTGCCATCAGTGATGCTCAGGGGGTCGAAAACATTCAGTACTTC
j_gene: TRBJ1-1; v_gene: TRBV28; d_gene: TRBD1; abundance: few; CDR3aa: CASSFTTGSHTEAFF; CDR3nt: TGTGCCAGCAGTTTTACGACAGGGTCACACACTGAAGCTTTCTTT
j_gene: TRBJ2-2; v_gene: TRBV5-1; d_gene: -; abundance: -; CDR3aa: CASSLSGNTGELFF; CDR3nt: TGCGCCAGCAGCTTGAGCGGAAACACCGGGGAGCTGTTTTTT
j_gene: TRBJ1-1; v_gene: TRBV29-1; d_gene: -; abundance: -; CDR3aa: CSVAQNTEAFF; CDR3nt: TGCAGCGTTGCCCAGAACACTGAAGCTTTCTTT
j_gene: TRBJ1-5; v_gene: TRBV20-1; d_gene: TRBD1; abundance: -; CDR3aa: CSASQGAEPRSNQPQHF; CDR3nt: TGCAGTGCTAGTCAGGGGGCCGAGCCTCGAAGCAATCAGCCCCAGCATTTT